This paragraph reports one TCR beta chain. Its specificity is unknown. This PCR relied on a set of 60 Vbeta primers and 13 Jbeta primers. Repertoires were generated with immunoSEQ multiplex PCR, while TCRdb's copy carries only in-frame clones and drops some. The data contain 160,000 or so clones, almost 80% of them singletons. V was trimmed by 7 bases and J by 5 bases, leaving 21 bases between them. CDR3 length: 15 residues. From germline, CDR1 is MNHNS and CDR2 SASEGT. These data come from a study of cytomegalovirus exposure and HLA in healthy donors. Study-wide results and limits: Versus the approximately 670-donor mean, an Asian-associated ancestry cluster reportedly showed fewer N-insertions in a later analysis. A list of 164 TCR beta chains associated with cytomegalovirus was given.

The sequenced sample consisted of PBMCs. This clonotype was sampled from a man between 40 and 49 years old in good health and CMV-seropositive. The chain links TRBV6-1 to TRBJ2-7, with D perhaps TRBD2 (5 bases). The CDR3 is CASKVTGIALNEQYF. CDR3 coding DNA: TGTGCCAGCAAGGTAACCGGGATCGCCCTCAACGAGCAGTACTTC.